This T cell receptor (beta chain) derives from a study of cytomegalovirus exposure and HLA in healthy donors. Whole-study findings and limits: Most of the CMV-associated TCR beta chains (in a later analysis) appeared to be HLA-restricted. In terms of immune exposure information, only CMV serostatus was available. The listing of approximately 160 TCR beta chains classed them as cytomegalovirus-associated. As confirmed in vitro, a few CMV-associated chains were specific for CMV antigens.

Notes on this clone: The antigen is unknown.

The primer mix had 60 Vbeta and 13 Jbeta primers. Only in-frame clones appear in the TCRdb table, and some are missing; sequencing was by immunoSEQ multiplex PCR. This sample has more than 110,000 clones, with 80% found just once. The sequencing sample was made of PBMCs. This TCR came from a man aged 45 to 65 in good health and CMV-seronegative.

The CDR3 DNA is TGTGCCAGTAGTATACTGCACAACCTGAACACTGAAGCTTTCTTT. Protein product: CASSILHNLNTEAFF. The chain links TRBV19 to TRBJ1-1; D uncertain. In germline, CDR1 is LNHDA, CDR2 SQIVND (reference sequence). There are 15 residues in the CDR3. V shed 2 bases and J shed 0 bases, with 10 bases lying between them.